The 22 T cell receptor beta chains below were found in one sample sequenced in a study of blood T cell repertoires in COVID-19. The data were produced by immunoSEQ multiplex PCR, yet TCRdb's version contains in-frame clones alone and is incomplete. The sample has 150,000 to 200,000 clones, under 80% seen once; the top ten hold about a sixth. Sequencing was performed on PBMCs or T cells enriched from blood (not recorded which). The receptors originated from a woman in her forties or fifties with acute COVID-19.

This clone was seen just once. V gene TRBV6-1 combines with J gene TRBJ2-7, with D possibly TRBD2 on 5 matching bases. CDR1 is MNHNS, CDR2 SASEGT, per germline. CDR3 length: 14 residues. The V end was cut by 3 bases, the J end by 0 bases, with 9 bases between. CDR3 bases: TGTGCCAGCAGTGACCTAGGGAGCTCCTACGAGCAGTACGTC. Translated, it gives CASSDLGSSYEQYV.

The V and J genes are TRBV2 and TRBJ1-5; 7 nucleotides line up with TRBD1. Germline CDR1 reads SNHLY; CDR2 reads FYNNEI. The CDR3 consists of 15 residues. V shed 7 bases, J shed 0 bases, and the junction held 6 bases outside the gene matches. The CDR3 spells CASTRTGHSNQPQHF. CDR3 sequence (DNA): TGTGCCAGCACCAGGACAGGCCATAGCAATCAGCCCCAGCATTTT.

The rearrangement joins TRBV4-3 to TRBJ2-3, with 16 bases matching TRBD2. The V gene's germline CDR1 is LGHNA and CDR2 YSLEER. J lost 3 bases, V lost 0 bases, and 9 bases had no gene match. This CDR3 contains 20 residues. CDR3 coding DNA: TGCGCCAGCAGCCAAGATTGGGGACTAGCGGGGGGGGTTCGTACAGATACGCAGTATTTT. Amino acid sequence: CASSQDWGLAGGVRTDTQYF.

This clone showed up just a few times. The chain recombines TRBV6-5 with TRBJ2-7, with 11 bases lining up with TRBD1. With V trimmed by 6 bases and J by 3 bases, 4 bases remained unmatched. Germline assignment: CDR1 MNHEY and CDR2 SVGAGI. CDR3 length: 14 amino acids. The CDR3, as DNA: TGTGCCAGCAGCAGGGACAGGGGGTTCTACGAGCAGTACGTC. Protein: CASSRDRGFYEQYV.

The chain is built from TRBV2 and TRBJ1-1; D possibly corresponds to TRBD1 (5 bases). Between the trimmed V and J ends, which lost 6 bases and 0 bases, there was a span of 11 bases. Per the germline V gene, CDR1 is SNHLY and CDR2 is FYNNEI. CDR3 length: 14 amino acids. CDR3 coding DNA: TGTGCCAGCAGCTCCGACAGAGTGAACACTGAAGCTTTCTTT. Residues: CASSSDRVNTEAFF.

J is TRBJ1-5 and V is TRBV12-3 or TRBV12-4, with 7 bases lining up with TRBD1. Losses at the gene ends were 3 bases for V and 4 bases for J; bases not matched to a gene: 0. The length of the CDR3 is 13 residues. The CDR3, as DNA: TGTGCCAGCAGTTTCAGGGGGAATCAGCCCCAGCATTTT. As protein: CASSFRGNQPQHF.

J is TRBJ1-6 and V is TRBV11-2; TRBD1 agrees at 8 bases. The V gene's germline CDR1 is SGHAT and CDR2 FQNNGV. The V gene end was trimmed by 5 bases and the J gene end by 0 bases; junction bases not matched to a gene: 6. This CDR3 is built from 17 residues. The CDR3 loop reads CASSPDRGGSYNSPLHF. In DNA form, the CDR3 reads TGTGCCAGCAGCCCAGACAGGGGAGGCTCCTATAATTCACCCCTCCACTTT. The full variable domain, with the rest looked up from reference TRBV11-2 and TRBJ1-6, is EAGVAQSPRYKIIEKRQSVAFWCNPISGHATLYWYQQILGQGPKLLIQFQNNGVVDDSQLPKDRFSAERLKGVDSTLKIQPAKLEDSAVYLCASSPDRGGSYNSPLHFGNGTRLTVT.

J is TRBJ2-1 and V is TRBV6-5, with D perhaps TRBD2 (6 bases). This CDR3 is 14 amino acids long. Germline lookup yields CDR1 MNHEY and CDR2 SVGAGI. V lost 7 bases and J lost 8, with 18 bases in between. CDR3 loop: CASKPGVPVHEQFF. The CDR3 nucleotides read TGTGCCAGCAAACCGGGGGTACCGGTGCATGAGCAGTTCTTC.

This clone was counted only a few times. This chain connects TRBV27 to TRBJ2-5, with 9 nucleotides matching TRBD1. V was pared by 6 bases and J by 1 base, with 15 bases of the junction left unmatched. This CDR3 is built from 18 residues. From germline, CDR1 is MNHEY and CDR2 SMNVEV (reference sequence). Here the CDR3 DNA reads TGTGCCAGCAGCCGGCGGGGTGGACAGGGGAAGCTCCAAGAGACCCAGTACTTC. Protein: CASSRRGGQGKLQETQYF.

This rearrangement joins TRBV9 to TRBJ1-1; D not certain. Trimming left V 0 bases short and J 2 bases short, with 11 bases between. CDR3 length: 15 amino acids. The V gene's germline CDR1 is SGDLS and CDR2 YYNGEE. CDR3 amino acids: CASSVVAQKNTEAFF. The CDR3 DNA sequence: TGTGCCAGCAGCGTAGTAGCTCAGAAAAACACTGAAGCTTTCTTT.

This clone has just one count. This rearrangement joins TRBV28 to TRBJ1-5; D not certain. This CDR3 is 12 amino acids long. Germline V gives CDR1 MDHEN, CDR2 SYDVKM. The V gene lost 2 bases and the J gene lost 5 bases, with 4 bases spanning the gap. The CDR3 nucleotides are TGTGCCAGCAGTTTACTCTATCAGCCCCAGCATTTT. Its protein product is CASSLLYQPQHF.

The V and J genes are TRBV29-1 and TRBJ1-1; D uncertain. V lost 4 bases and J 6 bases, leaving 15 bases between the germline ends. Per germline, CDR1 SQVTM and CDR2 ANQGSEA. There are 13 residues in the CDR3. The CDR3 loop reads CSVVGQAGAEAFF. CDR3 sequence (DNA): TGCAGCGTTGTCGGTCAGGCAGGCGCTGAAGCTTTCTTT.

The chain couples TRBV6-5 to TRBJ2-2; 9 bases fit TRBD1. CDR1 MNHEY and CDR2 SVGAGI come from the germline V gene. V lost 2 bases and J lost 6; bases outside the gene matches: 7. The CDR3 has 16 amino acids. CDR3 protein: CASSYLGQGGSGELFF. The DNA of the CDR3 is TGTGCCAGCAGTTACCTGGGACAGGGAGGTTCCGGGGAGCTGTTTTTT.

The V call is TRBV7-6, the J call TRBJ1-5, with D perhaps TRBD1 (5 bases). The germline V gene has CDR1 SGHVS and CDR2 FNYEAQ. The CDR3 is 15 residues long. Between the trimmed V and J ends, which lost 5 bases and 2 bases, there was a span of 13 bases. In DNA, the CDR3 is TGTGCCAGCAGCCCCCTTGGGGGGGGCAATCAGCCCCAGCATTTT. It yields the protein CASSPLGGGNQPQHF.

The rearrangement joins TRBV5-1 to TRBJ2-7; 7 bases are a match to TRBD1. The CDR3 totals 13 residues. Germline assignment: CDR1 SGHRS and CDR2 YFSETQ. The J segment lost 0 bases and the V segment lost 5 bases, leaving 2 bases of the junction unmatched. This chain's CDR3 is CASSRTGSYEQYV. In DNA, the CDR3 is TGCGCCAGCAGTAGGACAGGCTCCTACGAGCAGTACGTC.

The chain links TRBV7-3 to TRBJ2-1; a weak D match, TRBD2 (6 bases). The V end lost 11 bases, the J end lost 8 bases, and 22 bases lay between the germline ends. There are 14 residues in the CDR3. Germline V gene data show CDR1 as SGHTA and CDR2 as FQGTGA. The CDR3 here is CASCRTPGVDEQFF. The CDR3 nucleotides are TGTGCCTCATGCCGGACTCCGGGGGTGGATGAGCAGTTCTTC.

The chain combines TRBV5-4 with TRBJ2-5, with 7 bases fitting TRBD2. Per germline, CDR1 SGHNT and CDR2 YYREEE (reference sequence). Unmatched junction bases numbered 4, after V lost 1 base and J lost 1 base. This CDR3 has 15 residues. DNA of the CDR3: TGTGCCAGCAGCTTGTCGCGGGGGACCCAAGAGACCCAGTACTTC. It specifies CASSLSRGTQETQYF. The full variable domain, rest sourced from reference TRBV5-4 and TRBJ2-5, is ETGVTQSPTHLIKTRGQQVTLRCSSQSGHNTVSWYQQALGQGPQFIFQYYREEENGRGNFPPRFSGLQFPNYSSELNVNALELDDSALYLCASSLSRGTQETQYFGPGTRLLVL.

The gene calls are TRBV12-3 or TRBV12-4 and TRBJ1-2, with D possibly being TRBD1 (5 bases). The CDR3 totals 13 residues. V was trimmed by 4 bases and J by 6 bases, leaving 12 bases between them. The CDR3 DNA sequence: TGTGCCAGCAGTTCTGGAGCGGGGCATGGCTACACCTTC. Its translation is CASSSGAGHGYTF.

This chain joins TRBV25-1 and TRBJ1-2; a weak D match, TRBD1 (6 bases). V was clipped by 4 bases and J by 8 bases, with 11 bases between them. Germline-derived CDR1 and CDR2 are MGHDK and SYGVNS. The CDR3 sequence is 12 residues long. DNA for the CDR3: TGTGCCAGCAGTGGCCAGGGGAGAGGCTACACCTTC. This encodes CASSGQGRGYTF.

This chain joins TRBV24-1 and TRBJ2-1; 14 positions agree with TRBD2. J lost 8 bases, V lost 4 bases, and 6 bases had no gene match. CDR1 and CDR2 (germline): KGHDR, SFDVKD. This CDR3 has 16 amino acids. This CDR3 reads CATSDSTSGGAHEQFF. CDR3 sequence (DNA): TGTGCCACCAGTGACTCGACTAGCGGGGGGGCCCATGAGCAGTTCTTC.

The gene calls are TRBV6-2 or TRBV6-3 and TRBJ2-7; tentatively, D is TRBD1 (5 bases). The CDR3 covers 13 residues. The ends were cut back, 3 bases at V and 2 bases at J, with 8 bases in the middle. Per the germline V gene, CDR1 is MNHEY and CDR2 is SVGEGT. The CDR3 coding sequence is TGTGCCAGCAGTTATGACAGAACCTACGAGCAGTACGTC. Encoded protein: CASSYDRTYEQYV.

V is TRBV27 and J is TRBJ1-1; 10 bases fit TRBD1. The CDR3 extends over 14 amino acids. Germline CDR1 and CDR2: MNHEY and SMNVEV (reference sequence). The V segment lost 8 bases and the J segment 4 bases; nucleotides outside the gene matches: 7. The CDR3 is CASGLWTGGTEAFF. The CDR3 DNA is TGTGCCAGCGGACTCTGGACAGGGGGCACTGAAGCTTTCTTT.